This T cell receptor (beta chain) was retrieved from a study of T cell responses to AZD1222 COVID-19 vaccine (dated by TCRdb to about 2021). Describing the broader study: AZD1222 recipients whose second dose came at about 4 weeks and those whose second dose came at about 12 weeks were combined into one group, since spike-specific TCR depth and breadth did not differ between the two schedules. TCR sequencing was performed for approximately 240 trial participants, of whom some 200 were given two doses of AZD1222 and around 26 were given two doses of MenACWY control vaccine. Trial participants were enrolled by age into 18-55, 56-69 and 70-plus year subgroups, with roughly 160, 29 and 62 TCR-sequenced participants respectively. Findings and caveats that apply to the study as a whole: In the small 56-69-year group, the increase in depth fell short of significance, most likely because of low power. Reportedly, almost half of the unique spike-specific TCRs recognized epitopes lying outside the regions that are mutated in the B.1.351 and B.1.1.7 variants. Because no day 14 peak-response samples were available, the repertoires could be characterized only after the peak T cell response. CD4 TCRs associated with the vaccine covered the entire spike protein, and the dominant responses were in regions 160-218 and 743-854. Most participants were white British and females outnumbered males, and the authors suggested that clonal diversity may have been underestimated. Only five to seven AZD1222 recipients were SARS-CoV-2 seropositive at baseline, limiting conclusions about previously exposed vaccinees. After two AZD1222 doses, both the breadth and the depth of spike-specific TCRs were significantly higher than at day 0 and than in MenACWY recipients.

Remarks on this clone: What this receptor recognizes is not known. Nothing much larger sits one base from this clone, and base qualities are not available.

The CDR3 regions of human TCRbeta chains were analyzed by immunosequencing. The original methods were these. TCRs in the repertoires were matched against a reference library of SARS-CoV-2-specific TCRs that had been generated with the MIRA antigen-specificity platform. Breadth was defined as the fraction of unique TCRs that were SARS-CoV-2-associated. Depth was defined as the fraction of total T cells that were SARS-CoV-2-associated. Using the MIRA data, every spike-specific TCR was mapped to the spike region that the TCR reacted to and assigned to either a CD4 or a CD8 class. Log10-transformed breadth and depth values were compared by one-way ANOVA with Sidak's multiple comparisons tests. TCRdb obtained this table from immuneACCESS and retained in-frame rearrangements with V and J assigned. These tables miss some clones; where compared with another copy, unresolved V genes account for less than half of the shortfall, and the remainder is unexplained. D and trimming were read from the DNA, whereas the V and J calls and clone size are those reported in that table. Here the sample has about 53,000 clones; approximately 84% occur a single time. The ten largest clonotypes hold roughly 30% of the sample.

The meaning of the sample's time point label: baseline before first vaccination. Samples from vaccinated people were obtained from the UK trials COV001 and COV002, which included a single-blind randomized controlled phase 2/3 trial of AZD1222 (ChAdOx1 nCoV-19) in healthy adults. For TCRbeta chain sequencing, PBMC samples were collected from trial participants at day 0 and at day 28 after the second dose. Taken from the germline V gene (reference sequence), the CDR1 and CDR2 loops are MNHNY and SVGAGI. The CDR3, from cysteine to phenylalanine, totals 16 residues. The CDR3 DNA has 48 bases and is translated from base 1. The germline V and J ends show losses of 2 bases and 6 bases respectively, and no gene match explains 8 bases of the junction.

Recombination connected TRBV6-6 to TRBJ2-1, and 9 junctional nucleotides match TRBD2. This receptor was obtained from an adult in good health. Here the sequenced sample was peripheral blood, taken on day 0 of AZD1222 vaccination. Here is the DNA: TGTGCCAGCAGTTACGGCGGCGGGAGGGCCCTCAATGAGCAGTTCTTC. This encodes CASSYGGGRALNEQFF.